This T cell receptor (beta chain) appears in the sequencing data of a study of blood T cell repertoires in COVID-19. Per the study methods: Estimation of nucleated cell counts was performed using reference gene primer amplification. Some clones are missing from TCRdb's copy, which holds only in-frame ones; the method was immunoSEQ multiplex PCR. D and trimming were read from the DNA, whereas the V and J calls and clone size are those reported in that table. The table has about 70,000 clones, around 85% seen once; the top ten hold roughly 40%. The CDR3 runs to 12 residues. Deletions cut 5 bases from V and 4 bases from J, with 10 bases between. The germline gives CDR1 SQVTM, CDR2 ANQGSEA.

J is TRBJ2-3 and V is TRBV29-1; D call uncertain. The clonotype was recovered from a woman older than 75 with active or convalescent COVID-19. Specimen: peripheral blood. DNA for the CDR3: TGCAGCGTTCTAAAGCCGTCAGATACGCAGTATTTT. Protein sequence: CSVLKPSDTQYF.